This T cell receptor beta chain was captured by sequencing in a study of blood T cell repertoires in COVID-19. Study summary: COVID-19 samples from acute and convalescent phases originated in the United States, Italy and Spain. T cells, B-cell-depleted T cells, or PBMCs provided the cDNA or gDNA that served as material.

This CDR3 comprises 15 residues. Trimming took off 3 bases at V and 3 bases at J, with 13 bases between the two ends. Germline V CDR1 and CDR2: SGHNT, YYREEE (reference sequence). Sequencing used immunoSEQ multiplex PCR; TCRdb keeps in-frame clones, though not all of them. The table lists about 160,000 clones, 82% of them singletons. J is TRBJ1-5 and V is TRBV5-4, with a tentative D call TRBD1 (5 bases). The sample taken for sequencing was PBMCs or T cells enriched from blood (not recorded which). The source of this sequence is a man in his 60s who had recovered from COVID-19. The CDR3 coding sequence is TGTGCCAGCAGCTATGGGGGGTTCGTCAATCAGCCCCAGCATTTT. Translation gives CASSYGGFVNQPQHF.